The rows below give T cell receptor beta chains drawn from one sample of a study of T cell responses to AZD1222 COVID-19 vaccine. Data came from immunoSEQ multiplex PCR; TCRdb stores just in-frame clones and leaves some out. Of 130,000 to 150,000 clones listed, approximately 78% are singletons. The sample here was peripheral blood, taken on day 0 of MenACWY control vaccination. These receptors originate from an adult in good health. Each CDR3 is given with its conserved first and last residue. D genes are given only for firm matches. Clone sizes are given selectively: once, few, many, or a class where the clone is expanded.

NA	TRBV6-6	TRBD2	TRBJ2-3	CASSYPLAGSTDTQYF	TGTGCCAGCAGTTACCCCCTAGCGGGCTCCACAGATACGCAGTATTTT
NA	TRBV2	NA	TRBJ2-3	CASKVGDYTDTQYF	TGTGCCAGCAAAGTAGGAGACTACACAGATACGCAGTATTTT
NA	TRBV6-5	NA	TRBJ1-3	CASSYSRGSGNTIYF	TGTGCCAGCAGTTACTCGAGAGGCTCTGGAAACACCATATATTTT
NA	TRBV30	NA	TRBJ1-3	CAWSRKGSGNTIYF	TGTGCCTGGAGTCGTAAGGGCTCTGGAAACACCATATATTTT
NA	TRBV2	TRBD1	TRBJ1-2	CASRGGQGGYGYTF	TGTGCCAGCAGGGGGGGACAGGGCGGCTATGGCTACACCTTC
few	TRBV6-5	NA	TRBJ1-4	CASNGGPATNEKLFF	TGTGCCAGCAACGGGGGGCCCGCAACTAATGAAAAACTGTTTTTT
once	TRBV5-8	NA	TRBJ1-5	CASSALINQPQHF	TGTGCCAGCAGCGCCCTTATTAATCAGCCCCAGCATTTT
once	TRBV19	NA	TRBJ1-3	CASSPQSSGNTIYF	TGTGCCAGTAGTCCTCAGAGCTCTGGAAACACCATATATTTT
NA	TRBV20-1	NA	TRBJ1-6	CSAARGSPLHF	TGCAGTGCCGCGAGGGGTTCACCCCTCCACTTT
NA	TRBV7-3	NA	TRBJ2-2	CASSPGAGELFF	TGTGCCAGCAGCCCAGGGGCCGGGGAGCTGTTTTTT
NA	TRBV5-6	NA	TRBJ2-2	CASSSRTGLLTGELFF	TGTGCCAGCAGCTCTCGGACCGGACTACTCACCGGGGAGCTGTTTTTT
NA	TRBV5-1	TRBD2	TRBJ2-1	CASSPRLASNNEQFF	TGCGCCAGCAGCCCGAGACTAGCGTCGAACAATGAGCAGTTCTTC
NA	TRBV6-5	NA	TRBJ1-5	CASSPTRGNQPQHF	TGTGCCAGCAGTCCCACCAGGGGCAATCAGCCCCAGCATTTT
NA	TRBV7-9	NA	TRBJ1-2	CASSLALGGDYGYTF	TGTGCCAGCAGCTTAGCGCTAGGGGGAGACTATGGCTACACCTTC
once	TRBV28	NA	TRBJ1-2	CASSRTGISGYTF	TGTGCCAGCAGTCGTACAGGGATAAGTGGCTACACCTTC
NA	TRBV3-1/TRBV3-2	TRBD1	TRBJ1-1	CASSRTDRAMINTEAFF	TGTGCCAGCAGCCGGACCGACAGGGCAATGATCAACACTGAAGCTTTCTTT
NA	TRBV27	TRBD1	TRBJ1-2	CASSPYPGQGDGYTF	TGTGCCAGCAGTCCATATCCGGGACAGGGAGATGGCTACACCTTC
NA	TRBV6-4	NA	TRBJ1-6	CASREGYLNSPLHF	TGTGCCAGCAGGGAGGGATATCTCAATTCACCCCTCCACTTT
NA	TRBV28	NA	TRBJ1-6	CASLEGLGNNSPLHF	TGTGCCAGCCTTGAGGGGCTAGGGAATAATTCACCCCTCCACTTT
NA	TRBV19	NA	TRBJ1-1	CASSPRTLNSDTEAFF	TGTGCCAGTAGTCCCAGGACTTTAAATTCGGACACTGAAGCTTTCTTT
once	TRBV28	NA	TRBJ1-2	CASSTGASNYGYTF	TGTGCCAGCAGTACGGGGGCTTCGAACTATGGCTACACCTTC
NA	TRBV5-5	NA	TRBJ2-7	CASSLKFGGFYEQYF	TGTGCCAGCAGCCTAAAATTCGGCGGGTTCTACGAGCAGTACTTC
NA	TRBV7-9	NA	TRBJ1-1	CASSLARSALGTEAFF	TGTGCCAGCAGCTTAGCTCGTTCGGCACTGGGAACTGAAGCTTTCTTT
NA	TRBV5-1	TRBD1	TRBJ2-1	CASRDYRGYGNEQFF	TGCGCCAGCAGGGACTACAGGGGGTATGGGAATGAGCAGTTCTTC
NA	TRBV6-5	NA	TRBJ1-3	CASKNSGNTIYF	TGTGCCAGCAAAAACTCTGGAAACACCATATATTTT
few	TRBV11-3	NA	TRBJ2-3	CASSLGFGEVTDTQYF	TGTGCCAGCAGCTTGGGGTTCGGGGAGGTTACAGATACGCAGTATTTT
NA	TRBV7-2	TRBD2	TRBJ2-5	CASSPGVAGSETQYF	TGTGCCAGCAGCCCCGGAGTAGCGGGGTCAGAGACCCAGTACTTC
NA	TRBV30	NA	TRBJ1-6	CAWIDGTYNSPLHF	TGTGCCTGGATTGACGGGACCTATAATTCACCCCTCCACTTT
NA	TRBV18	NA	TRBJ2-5	CASATGLGETQYF	TGTGCCAGCGCGACGGGATTGGGAGAGACCCAGTACTTC
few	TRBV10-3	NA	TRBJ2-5	CAISESKGVQETQYF	TGTGCCATCAGTGAGTCGAAAGGGGTCCAAGAGACCCAGTACTTC
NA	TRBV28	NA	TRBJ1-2	CASSSLGRYGYTF	TGTGCCAGCAGTTCCCTGGGTCGCTATGGCTACACCTTC
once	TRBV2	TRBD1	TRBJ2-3	CASKDRDTDTQYF	TGTGCCAGCAAAGACAGGGACACAGATACGCAGTATTTT
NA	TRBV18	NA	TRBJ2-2	CASSPTMASGELFF	TGTGCCAGCTCTCCAACCATGGCTAGCGGGGAGCTGTTTTTT
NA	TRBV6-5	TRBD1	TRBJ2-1	CASWTGSVNEQFF	TGTGCCTCCTGGACAGGTTCCGTGAATGAGCAGTTCTTC
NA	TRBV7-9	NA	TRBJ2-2	CASSPLQGGELFF	TGTGCCAGCAGCCCTCTACAGGGCGGGGAGCTGTTTTTT
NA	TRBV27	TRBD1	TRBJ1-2	CASSLLGQGAQGYTF	TGTGCCAGCAGTTTACTCGGACAGGGGGCGCAGGGCTACACCTTC
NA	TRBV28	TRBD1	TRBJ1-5	CASSFRGRGPQPQHF	TGTGCCAGCAGTTTCAGGGGGCGGGGGCCCCAGCCCCAGCATTTT
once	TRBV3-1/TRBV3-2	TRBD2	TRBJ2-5	CASSTGLAGSGTQYF	TGTGCCAGCAGCACGGGACTAGCGGGGTCGGGGACCCAGTACTTC
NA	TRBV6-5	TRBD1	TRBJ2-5	CATNGQGDKETQYF	TGTGCCACCAACGGACAGGGCGACAAGGAGACCCAGTACTTC
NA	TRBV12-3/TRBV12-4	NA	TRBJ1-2	CASRLGPYGYTF	TGTGCCAGCAGATTGGGCCCCTATGGCTACACCTTC
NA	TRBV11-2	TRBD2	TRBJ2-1	CASSPRIAGTYEQFF	TGTGCCAGCAGCCCCCGGATAGCGGGGACGTATGAGCAGTTCTTC
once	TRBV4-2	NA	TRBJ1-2	CASSQDRNSNYGYTF	TGTGCCAGCAGCCAAGACCGGAACTCTAACTATGGCTACACCTTC
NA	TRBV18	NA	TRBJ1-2	CASSPAEGNGYTF	TGTGCCAGCTCACCAGCTGAAGGGAATGGCTACACCTTC
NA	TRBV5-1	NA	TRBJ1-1	CASSLASGAANTEAFF	TGCGCCAGCAGCTTGGCCAGCGGGGCGGCGAACACTGAAGCTTTCTTT
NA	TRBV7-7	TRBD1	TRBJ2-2	CASSAGTVAGELFF	TGTGCCAGCAGCGCCGGGACAGTGGCCGGGGAGCTGTTTTTT
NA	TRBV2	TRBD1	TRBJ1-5	CASTSRGQAYSNQPQHF	TGTGCCAGCACTTCTAGGGGACAGGCGTATAGCAATCAGCCCCAGCATTTT
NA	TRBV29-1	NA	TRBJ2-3	CSVAVGGRGYF	TGCAGCGTTGCGGTCGGGGGACGAGGGTATTTT
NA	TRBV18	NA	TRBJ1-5	CASSPQSGRANQPQHF	TGTGCCAGCTCACCACAGTCAGGGCGGGCAAATCAGCCCCAGCATTTT